The 16 T cell receptor beta chains presented below share a single source sample, sequenced in a study of radiation and T cells in renal cell carcinoma. The time point denotes: baseline pretreatment blood. The sample's treatment: 15 Gy SBRT to primary tumor, nephrectomy 4 weeks later. TCRdb's table, derived via immunoSEQ multiplex PCR, lists solely in-frame clones and lacks some. The sample shows about 140,000 clones, approximately 87% of them seen only once. The specimen was blood, collected from a patient whose treatment included radiotherapy and nephrectomy. These receptor sequences come from a woman in her fifties or sixties with renal cell carcinoma.

The chain combines TRBV19 with TRBJ1-2, with 9 bases that match TRBD1. CDR3 length: 15 amino acids. Germline V lookup: CDR1 LNHDA, CDR2 SQIVND (reference sequence). Trimming removed 3 bases from V and 2 bases from J; junction bases left unmatched: 4. This CDR3 is CASSISGTGNYGYTF. In DNA form, the CDR3 reads TGTGCCAGTAGTATTAGTGGGACAGGGAACTATGGCTACACCTTC.

The chain recombines TRBV6-5 with TRBJ1-2; 9 bases are a match to TRBD1. CDR3 length equals 15 residues. Germline trimming cut 2 bases from V and 4 bases from J; bases unmatched to any gene: 5. Germline V CDR1 and CDR2: MNHEY, SVGAGI. The CDR3 here is CASSYGTGLAYGYTF. The CDR3 coding sequence is TGTGCCAGCAGTTACGGGACAGGGCTTGCCTATGGCTACACCTTC.

This chain uses TRBV7-7 with TRBJ2-1, with 7 bases aligning to TRBD1. CDR3 length: 13 residues. J gave up 11 bases and V 5 bases, and 9 bases lay outside the gene matches. Germline CDR1 reads SSHAT; CDR2 reads FNYEAQ (reference sequence). The DNA for the CDR3 is TGTGCCAGCAGCGGCCAACAGGGGAGTAAGCAGTTCTTC. It specifies CASSGQQGSKQFF.

The rearrangement uses TRBV7-8 and TRBJ2-2, with D possibly matching TRBD1 (6 bases). The V gene's germline CDR1 is SGHVS and CDR2 FQNEAQ. This CDR3 is built from 16 residues. V was shortened by 5 bases and J by 0 bases, with 13 bases between the two germline ends. The CDR3 sequence is CASSPDSISNTGELFF. The CDR3 DNA follows: TGTGCCAGCAGCCCGGACAGCATATCGAACACCGGGGAGCTGTTTTTT.

The chain joins TRBV5-4 to TRBJ2-4; no clear D. Trimming pared 2 bases from V and 5 bases from J, leaving 8 bases between. CDR3 size: 13 residues. Germline V gene lookup returns CDR1 SGHNT and CDR2 YYREEE (reference sequence). The CDR3, as DNA: TGTGCCAGCAGCTTCGGTGTGGAAAACATTCAGTACTTC. Translated, it gives CASSFGVENIQYF.

The chain recombines TRBV10-2 with TRBJ2-6; D remains ambiguous. This CDR3 contains 12 residues. V dropped 3 bases and J dropped 11 bases, with 8 bases sitting between them. Germline V gene lookup returns CDR1 WSHSY and CDR2 SAAADI. The CDR3 nucleotides read TGCGCCAGCAGTGACCGCCCGGACGTCCTGACTTTC. Translating gives CASSDRPDVLTF.

The J gene is TRBJ1-2, the V gene TRBV7-3; D uncertain. The V end was cut by 9 bases, the J end by 5 bases, with 16 bases between. This CDR3 contains 13 residues. CDR1 SGHTA and CDR2 FQGTGA come from the germline V gene. The CDR3 region is CASGLGFGYGYTF. The CDR3 DNA reads as TGTGCCAGTGGTCTAGGGTTTGGATATGGCTACACCTTC.

The J gene is TRBJ2-1, the V gene TRBV5-8; D perhaps matches TRBD1 (5 bases). This CDR3 has 14 residues. V was cut by 0 bases and J by 5 bases, with 9 bases left in between. CDR1 and CDR2 from the germline V gene are SGHTS and YDEGEE. This CDR3 is CASSLGQLHNEQFF. CDR3 coding DNA: TGTGCCAGCAGCTTGGGACAGCTCCACAATGAGCAGTTCTTC.

The chain uses TRBV30 and TRBJ1-5; TRBD1 matches at 7 bases. V dropped 1 base and J dropped 5; count of bases not matched to a gene: 2. Per germline, CDR1 GTSNPN and CDR2 SVGIG (reference sequence). The CDR3 runs to 13 residues. CDR3 sequence (DNA): TGTGCCTGGAGTGACAGGGGATATCAGCCCCAGCATTTT. Protein product: CAWSDRGYQPQHF.

V is TRBV23-1 and J is TRBJ2-7, with D unresolved. TRBV23-1 is an ORF, and what it does is uncertain. The CDR3 contains 10 residues. Trimming removed 7 bases at V and 13 bases at J, with 14 bases between. The CDR3 DNA is TGCGCCAGCAAGGGCCCGAACCCCTACTTC. Its translation is CASKGPNPYF.

The rearrangement uses TRBV28 and TRBJ1-3; 10 bases line up with TRBD1. The ends lost 6 bases at V and 2 bases at J; junction bases unmatched: 4. CDR1 and CDR2 (germline): MDHEN, SYDVKM. CDR3 length: 15 residues. The CDR3 sequence is CASRRQGAAGNTIYF. The CDR3 nucleotides are TGTGCCAGCAGAAGACAGGGGGCAGCTGGAAACACCATATATTTT.

The sample holds a few counts of this clone. The chain employs TRBV6-5 and TRBJ2-1; TRBD1 matches at 8 bases. From germline, CDR1 is MNHEY and CDR2 SVGAGI. This CDR3 is 15 amino acids long. V shed 2 bases and J 9 bases; nucleotides not matched to a gene: 9. The CDR3 here is CASSYRPRGLSEQFF. CDR3 DNA sequence: TGTGCCAGCAGTTACCGGCCCAGGGGGCTTAGTGAGCAGTTCTTC.

This chain uses TRBV5-6 with TRBJ1-1, with a tentative D call TRBD1 (6 bases). Germline CDR1 is SGHDT and CDR2 is YYEEEE. This CDR3 has 16 amino acids. V was clipped by 2 bases and J by 2 bases, with 16 bases between them. The CDR3 here is CASSFQGPLLNTEAFF. The DNA for the CDR3 is TGTGCCAGCAGCTTTCAGGGGCCGCTCCTTAACACTGAAGCTTTCTTT.

The rearrangement uses TRBV18 and TRBJ1-5; D perhaps matches TRBD1 (6 bases). The CDR3 is 14 amino acids. Trimming cost V 5 bases and J 7 bases, with 15 bases left between them. Looked up from germline, CDR1 is KGHSH and CDR2 is LQKENI. The CDR3 protein is CASSSLGAGQPQHF. In nucleotides, the CDR3 is TGTGCCAGCTCATCCTTGGGGGCTGGGCAGCCCCAGCATTTT. The whole variable domain, remainder taken from reference TRBV18 and TRBJ1-5, is NAGVMQNPRHLVRRRGQEARLRCSPMKGHSHVYWYRQLPEEGLKFMVYLQKENIIDESGMPKERFSAEFPKEGPSILRIQQVVRGDSAAYFCASSSLGAGQPQHFGDGTRLSIL.

This rearrangement joins TRBV6-5 to TRBJ2-3; possibly TRBD2 for D (6 bases). In germline, CDR1 is MNHEY, CDR2 SVGAGI. The CDR3 consists of 11 residues. The germline V and J ends were trimmed by 9 bases and 6 bases, with 10 bases remaining between them. The CDR3 here is CARLAGDTQYF. In nucleotides, the CDR3 is TGTGCCAGACTAGCCGGTGATACGCAGTATTTT.

This clone came up once. This chain links TRBV6-5 with TRBJ2-7; 7 bases match TRBD1. V trimming: 3 bases; J trimming: 5 bases; junction bases outside the gene matches: 4. Germline assignment: CDR1 MNHEY and CDR2 SVGAGI. The CDR3 extends over 13 amino acids. The CDR3 region has the DNA TGTGCCAGCAGTTATTCGGGGACAGACGAGCAGTACTTC. Translated: CASSYSGTDEQYF.